Listed below are T cell receptor beta chains from one sample, sequenced in a study of beta chain features in type 1 diabetes. Profiled with immunoSEQ multiplex PCR; TCRdb holds only in-frame clones, not every one. The data show 250,000 to 400,000 clones, about 15% seen once. Sequencing was done on a sample of central memory CD4+ T cells from blood. These TCRs come from a young man in good health. Each CDR3 is given with its conserved first and last residue. Each record gives: V gene, J gene, CDR3 length, D gene, clone size, CDR3 DNA, CDR3 protein. The D gene is left open where the match is weak. Rows give clone size only sometimes, using once, few, many, or a class for an expanded clone.

TRBV7-7,TRBJ2-2,14,TRBD2,many,TGTGCTAGCAGCCCAACTAGCGGCACCGGGGAGCTGTTTTTT,CASSPTSGTGELFF
TRBV20-1,TRBJ2-3,11,-,few,TGCAGTGCGACCAGAACAGATACGCAGTATTTT,CSATRTDTQYF
TRBV7-9,TRBJ2-1,16,-,-,TGTGCCAGCACCCCGAAGATGAGACTCGCACGCAATGAGCAGTTCTTC,CASTPKMRLARNEQFF
TRBV30,TRBJ1-3,12,-,few,TGTGCCTGGAGTGTAACGAGAAACACCATATATTTT,CAWSVTRNTIYF
TRBV9,TRBJ2-2,14,TRBD2,few,TGTGCCAGCAATTTAGCGGGAGACACCGGGGAGCTGTTTTTT,CASNLAGDTGELFF
TRBV5-4,TRBJ1-2,13,-,few,TGTGCCAGCAGCTTGTGGGGAAGGGCTGGCTACACCTTC,CASSLWGRAGYTF
TRBV29-1,TRBJ1-1,10,-,many,TGCAGCGGCAGGAACACTGAAGCTTTCTTT,CSGRNTEAFF
TRBV2,TRBJ1-2,13,-,-,TGTGCCAGCAGTCCCGCGGGGGCTGTAGGGTACACCTTC,CASSPAGAVGYTF
TRBV30,TRBJ1-2,15,TRBD1,few,TGTGCCTGGAGTAGCGGACAGGGTAGTCAATATGGCTACACCTTC,CAWSSGQGSQYGYTF
TRBV5-1,TRBJ1-2,16,-,few,TGCGCCAGCAGCCAAAGTACCGGGACAAGGACCTATGGCTACACCTTC,CASSQSTGTRTYGYTF
TRBV19,TRBJ2-1,15,TRBD1,-,TGTGCCAGTAGCCCCACAGGGGGTTCCTACAATGAGCAGTTCTTC,CASSPTGGSYNEQFF
TRBV9,TRBJ2-5,16,TRBD2,few,TGTGCCAGCAGCGTAGGTCTCGCGGGGGGGACAGAGACCCAGTACTTC,CASSVGLAGGTETQYF
TRBV29-1,TRBJ1-5,14,-,few,TGCAGCGTTGTCTCAGGGGATAGCAATCAGCCCCAGCATTTT,CSVVSGDSNQPQHF
TRBV30,TRBJ1-5,12,TRBD1,once,TGTGCCTGGAGTCAGCAGGGGGGGCCCCAGCATTTT,CAWSQQGGPQHF
TRBV6-5,TRBJ1-2,13,TRBD1,-,TGTGCCAGCAGAAGGACAGGGGGGTATGGCTACACCTTC,CASRRTGGYGYTF
TRBV7-9,TRBJ2-5,17,TRBD2,few,TGTGCCAGCAGCGTTCGATCGGGACTAGCGGGAGATGAGACCCAGTACTTC,CASSVRSGLAGDETQYF
TRBV6-5,TRBJ1-2,12,-,few,TGTGCCAGCAGCAGTCAGGGTACTGGCTACACCTTC,CASSSQGTGYTF
TRBV7-6,TRBJ1-3,13,-,-,TGTGCCAGCAGCCTAACCTCTGGAAACACCATATATTTT,CASSLTSGNTIYF
TRBV7-2,TRBJ2-5,15,-,-,TGTGCCAGCAGCGGAAGGACAGCGTCTTCCGAGACCCAGTACTTC,CASSGRTASSETQYF
TRBV7-2,TRBJ2-7,15,TRBD2,few,TGTGCCAGCAGCGAGCTAGCGGGGGCCGCCTACGAGCAGTACTTC,CASSELAGAAYEQYF
TRBV6-5,TRBJ2-5,12,-,few,TGTGCCAGCGCAGGGGTGGTGGAGACCCAGTACTTC,CASAGVVETQYF
TRBV5-1,TRBJ2-6,16,-,-,TGCGCCAGCAGCGGTGGACAAAACTCTGGGGCCAACGTCCTGACTTTC,CASSGGQNSGANVLTF
TRBV27,TRBJ2-2,16,TRBD2,many,TGTGCCAGCAGTTCCCCTAGCGGGGTGAACACCGGGGAGCTGTTTTTT,CASSSPSGVNTGELFF
TRBV2,TRBJ2-5,10,-,-,TGTGCCAGCAGTGTGAAGACCCAGTACTTC,CASSVKTQYF
TRBV7-7,TRBJ2-1,16,TRBD2,-,TGTGCCAGCAGCTTAGCGAGCGGGGGGGGATACAATGAGCAGTTCTTC,CASSLASGGGYNEQFF
TRBV5-5,TRBJ1-5,15,-,many,TGTGCCAGCACTTACCGGGGGGATAGCAATCAGCCCCAGCATTTT,CASTYRGDSNQPQHF
TRBV2,TRBJ2-1,14,-,many,TGTGCCAGCGGCAGGTACAGCTCCTACAATGAGCAGTTCTTC,CASGRYSSYNEQFF
TRBV18,TRBJ2-5,15,-,many,TGTGCCAGCTCACCACCGTCGGGGGGCCTTAAGACCCAGTACTTC,CASSPPSGGLKTQYF
TRBV2,TRBJ2-1,17,-,few,TGTGCCAGCATTCCAGCGGCGGTCCTCAGCTCCTACAATGAGCAGTTCTTC,CASIPAAVLSSYNEQFF
TRBV5-6,TRBJ2-1,17,TRBD2,-,TGTGCCAGCAGCACGAGGAGACTAGCGGGTCTGTACAATGAGCAGTTCTTC,CASSTRRLAGLYNEQFF
TRBV6-6,TRBJ2-7,16,TRBD2,-,TGTGCCAGCAGCCGCGCGGGACTAGCCATTGCCTACGAGCAGTACTTC,CASSRAGLAIAYEQYF
TRBV2,TRBJ2-3,14,-,-,TGTGCCAGCAGTGGGACCTACAGCACAGATACGCAGTATTTT,CASSGTYSTDTQYF
TRBV5-4,TRBJ2-7,14,-,-,TGCGCCAGCAGCCAAGAAACAACCCGAAGGGAGCAGTACTTC,CASSQETTRREQYF
TRBV7-3,TRBJ1-5,13,-,-,TGTGCCAGCAGCTACGGTTATGGGCAGCCCCAGCATTTT,CASSYGYGQPQHF
TRBV6-5,TRBJ2-3,14,-,few,TGTGCCAGTAAGAGGGCGTCCCAAACAGATACGCAGTATTTT,CASKRASQTDTQYF
TRBV21-1,TRBJ2-3,17,-,-,TGTGCCAGCAGCACTGTCCCTAGCGGGAGGGTTACAGATACGCAGTATTTT,CASSTVPSGRVTDTQYF
TRBV15,TRBJ2-2,14,TRBD2,once,TGTGCCACCAGCCGGACTAGCGGGACCGGGGAGCTGTTTTTT,CATSRTSGTGELFF
TRBV7-2,TRBJ2-5,14,-,-,TGTGCCAGCAGTCAGCGCAGGGATCAAGAGACCCAGTACTTC,CASSQRRDQETQYF
TRBV28,TRBJ2-5,15,TRBD2,-,TGTGCCAGCAGTCCACCACTAGCGGGATCAGAGACCCAGTACTTC,CASSPPLAGSETQYF
TRBV27,TRBJ1-2,13,TRBD1,-,TGTGCCAGCTCGCCGGGACAGAACTATGGCTACACCTTC,CASSPGQNYGYTF
TRBV18,TRBJ2-3,12,-,few,TGTGCCAGCTCACCCTCGGTTGATACGCAGTATTTT,CASSPSVDTQYF
TRBV10-3,TRBJ1-4,13,TRBD1,few,TGTGCCATCAGGGGACAGTCAGGGGAAAAACTGTTTTTT,CAIRGQSGEKLFF